The 29 T cell receptor beta chains given below trace back to one sample, sequenced in a study of T cell responses to AZD1222 COVID-19 vaccine. Generated by immunoSEQ multiplex PCR, the TCRdb table keeps only in-frame clones and is missing some. The sample shows 130,000 to 150,000 clones, 91% of them seen only once. This sample comprised peripheral blood, obtained on day 0 of AZD1222 vaccination. These TCRs come from an adult in good health.

The J gene is TRBJ2-5, the V gene TRBV18, with 15 bases lining up with TRBD2. CDR1 KGHSH and CDR2 LQKENI come from the germline V gene. This CDR3 has 15 amino acids. V dropped 3 bases and J dropped 5; count of bases not matched to a gene: 1. Here the CDR3 DNA reads TGTGCCAGCTCACCTGGACTAGCGGGAGGGGAGACCCAGTACTTC. Translated, it gives CASSPGLAGGETQYF.

This clone was seen only a few times. The chain links TRBV7-9 to TRBJ1-6; D ambiguous. The V end was cut by 5 bases, the J end by 7 bases, with 12 bases between. Per germline, CDR1 SEHNR and CDR2 FQNEAQ (reference sequence). The CDR3 spans 14 residues. The CDR3 region has the DNA TGTGCCAGCAGCCGGGATGGGCGAAATTCACCCCTCCACTTT. Encoded protein: CASSRDGRNSPLHF.

The chain uses TRBV5-4 and TRBJ2-1; maybe TRBD2 (6 bases). This CDR3 is built from 15 residues. Trimming removed 0 bases at V and 7 bases at J, with 14 bases between. Germline CDR1 and CDR2: SGHNT and YYREEE (reference sequence). The CDR3 loop is CASSLAGTRSNEQFF. CDR3 in DNA: TGTGCCAGCAGCTTGGCCGGGACTCGGAGTAATGAGCAGTTCTTC.

The chain is built from TRBV9 and TRBJ1-6; D may be TRBD1 (6 bases). The CDR3 is made up of 15 amino acids. Germline values: CDR1 SGDLS, CDR2 YYNGEE. The V gene lost 4 bases and the J gene lost 8 bases, with 16 bases spanning the gap. The CDR3 coding sequence is TGTGCCAGCAGCCCTGGGGGGGGCCGGGATTCACCCCTCCACTTT. This sequence encodes CASSPGGGRDSPLHF.

The chain uses TRBV6-6 and TRBJ1-5; D possibly corresponds to TRBD1 (6 bases). Germline V gene sequence: CDR1 MNHNY, CDR2 SVGAGI (reference sequence). The CDR3 is 14 residues long. V shed 6 bases and J shed 1 base, with 10 bases lying between them. The DNA of the CDR3 is TGTGCCAGCAGAATCCAGGGGAGCAATCAGCCCCAGCATTTT. Translation: CASRIQGSNQPQHF.

The chain has TRBV4-1 and TRBJ2-2, with D unclear. The CDR3 loop spans 17 amino acids. V lost 0 bases to trimming and J lost 7 bases, with 18 bases between them. CDR1 is MGHRA, CDR2 YSYEKL, per germline. CDR3: CASSQDPQSRVSGELFF. DNA of the CDR3: TGCGCCAGCAGCCAAGATCCCCAATCAAGGGTTAGCGGGGAGCTGTTTTTT.

This sequence joins TRBV4-3 and TRBJ1-3, with D possibly being TRBD1 (6 bases). The germline V gene has CDR1 LGHNA and CDR2 YSLEER. Trimming stripped 4 bases from V and 2 bases from J, with 6 bases between. The CDR3 totals 13 residues. CDR3 loop: CASSPGAGNTIYF. The CDR3 DNA follows: TGCGCCAGCAGCCCAGGGGCTGGAAACACCATATATTTT.

The chain has TRBV4-2 and TRBJ1-1, with TRBD1 as a possible D gene (5 bases). From germline, CDR1 is LGHNA and CDR2 YNFKEQ. The CDR3 runs 16 residues. Trimming pared 0 bases from V and 6 bases from J, leaving 17 bases between. The CDR3 here is CASSQDGGGLWPEAFF. CDR3 sequence (DNA): TGTGCCAGCAGCCAAGATGGGGGGGGTCTTTGGCCTGAAGCTTTCTTT.

The chain recombines TRBV7-9 with TRBJ1-2; 8 bases map to TRBD1. The CDR3 has 12 residues. Germline assignment: CDR1 SEHNR and CDR2 FQNEAQ (reference sequence). V trimming: 8 bases; J trimming: 8 bases; junction bases outside the gene matches: 7. The CDR3 reads CASGPGQVGYTF. In DNA form, the CDR3 reads TGTGCCAGCGGTCCGGGACAGGTGGGCTACACCTTC. Combining the CDR3 with reference TRBV7-9 and TRBJ1-2 gives the whole variable domain DTGVSQNPRHKITKRGQNVTFRCDPISEHNRLYWYRQTLGQGPEFLTYFQNEAQLEKSRLLSDRFSAERPKGSFSTLEIQRTEQGDSAMYLCASGPGQVGYTFGSGTRLTVV.

The sample holds one count of this clone. The chain couples TRBV9 to TRBJ2-1; a weak D match, TRBD2 (7 bases). This CDR3 is 14 amino acids long. V dropped 5 bases and J dropped 9 bases, with 18 bases sitting between them. The germline V gene encodes CDR1 SGDLS and CDR2 YYNGEE. The CDR3, as DNA: TGTGCCAGCAGTCCCGAGGGGGGGCGGACTGAGCAGTTCTTC. It encodes CASSPEGGRTEQFF.

The chain joins TRBV18 to TRBJ2-1, with TRBD2 matching over 7 bases. The germline CDR1 and CDR2 sequences are KGHSH and LQKENI. The CDR3 totals 14 residues. The V gene end was trimmed by 3 bases and the J gene end by 9 bases; junction bases not matched to a gene: 8. The CDR3 region is CASSPTQPGGEQFF. The DNA for the CDR3 is TGTGCCAGCTCACCTACCCAACCGGGGGGTGAGCAGTTCTTC.

This chain connects TRBV12-5 to TRBJ1-1; D is unresolved. Trimming left V 0 bases short and J 6 bases short, with 14 bases between. Germline lookup yields CDR1 LGHNT and CDR2 FRNRAP. The CDR3 spans 15 residues. For the CDR3, the DNA is TGTGCTAGTGGTTTGGTACTTTCGGGAGATGCTGAAGCTTTCTTT. Translation: CASGLVLSGDAEAFF.

The chain couples TRBV3-1 (or the pseudogene TRBV3-2) to TRBJ2-5; TRBD1 might be the D (5 bases). In germline, CDR1 is LGHDT, CDR2 YNNKEL (reference sequence). This CDR3 is 14 amino acids long. The ends were cut back, 2 bases at V and 5 bases at J, with 12 bases in the middle. CDR3 in DNA: TGTGCCAGCAGCCAAAGGAAGGGGTGGGAGACCCAGTACTTC. Protein sequence: CASSQRKGWETQYF.

The chain couples TRBV6-2 or TRBV6-3 to TRBJ1-2; D is undetermined. Germline V lookup: CDR1 MNHEY, CDR2 SVGEGT. The germline V and J ends were trimmed by 3 bases and 8 bases, with 7 bases remaining between them. The CDR3 is 11 amino acids. The CDR3 reads CASSYGLGYTF. The CDR3 nucleotides read TGTGCCAGCAGTTATGGCTTGGGCTACACCTTC.

This chain uses TRBV9 with TRBJ2-3, with D tentatively TRBD2 (5 bases). Trimming cost V 4 bases and J 0 bases, with 12 bases left between them. The CDR3 is made up of 15 amino acids. CDR1 and CDR2 from the germline V gene are SGDLS and YYNGEE. CDR3 DNA sequence: TGTGCCAGCAGCCCCGGGAACCCTAGCACAGATACGCAGTATTTT. Protein: CASSPGNPSTDTQYF. The whole variable domain, remainder taken from reference TRBV9 and TRBJ2-3, is DSGVTQTPKHLITATGQRVTLRCSPRSGDLSVYWYQQSLDQGLQFLIQYYNGEERAKGNILERFSAQQFPDLHSELNLSSLELGDSALYFCASSPGNPSTDTQYFGPGTRLTVL.

This clone has a handful of counts. The chain combines TRBV29-1 with TRBJ1-4, with D hard to call. V was pared by 7 bases and J by 0 bases, with 6 bases between. From germline, CDR1 is SQVTM and CDR2 ANQGSEA. CDR3 length: 12 amino acids. The CDR3 bases are TGCAGCGCCGCAACAACTAATGAAAAACTGTTTTTT. It yields the protein CSAATTNEKLFF.

V gene TRBV19 combines with J gene TRBJ2-7, with a weak D call TRBD2 (5 bases). Germline CDR1 is LNHDA and CDR2 is SQIVND (reference sequence). Trimming removed 2 bases at V and 2 bases at J, with 7 bases between. The CDR3 contains 13 residues. The CDR3: CASSIRTAYEQYF. DNA for the CDR3: TGTGCCAGTAGTATACGGACTGCCTACGAGCAGTACTTC.

The CDR3 is CASSRGPPFTYEQYF. The CDR3 nucleotides are TGTGCCAGCAGCAGGGGTCCCCCGTTTACCTACGAGCAGTACTTC. The chain links TRBV6-2 or TRBV6-3 to TRBJ2-7, with TRBD1 as a possible D gene (6 bases). Trimming took off 6 bases at V and 2 bases at J, with 17 bases between the two ends. Germline CDR1 reads MNHEY; CDR2 reads SVGEGT. The CDR3 consists of 15 residues.

This chain joins TRBV6-5 and TRBJ2-1; 8 bases match TRBD1. The CDR3 runs to 15 residues. Germline V gives CDR1 MNHEY, CDR2 SVGAGI. V gave up 5 bases and J gave up 4 bases; unmatched junction bases: 7. CDR3 protein: CASSTGTGPYNEQFF. As DNA, the CDR3 is TGTGCCAGCAGTACCGGGACAGGACCATACAATGAGCAGTTCTTC.

This clone appeared a single time. V usage is TRBV10-3 and J usage is TRBJ2-7; 7 bases match TRBD1. The V and J ends lost 2 bases and 3 bases, in that order; junction bases with no gene match: 7. Per germline, CDR1 ENHRY and CDR2 SYGVKD. This CDR3 is built from 15 residues. The CDR3 nucleotides are TGTGCCATCAGTGAGGCGATAGGGGGCCACTACGAGCAGTACTTC. Translating gives CAISEAIGGHYEQYF.

The gene calls are TRBV10-3 and TRBJ2-5; TRBD2 is a possible D gene (6 bases). V was shortened by 2 bases and J by 1 base, with 14 bases between the two germline ends. CDR3 length: 16 residues. From germline, CDR1 is ENHRY and CDR2 SYGVKD. The DNA for the CDR3 is TGTGCCATCAGTGAGACCCGTCTGGGACTCCAAGAGACCCAGTACTTC. Amino acids: CAISETRLGLQETQYF.

The V gene is TRBV4-2, the J gene TRBJ2-5; D not certain. The CDR3 spans 14 residues. V lost 5 bases and J 5 bases, leaving 15 bases between the germline ends. Per germline, CDR1 LGHNA and CDR2 YNFKEQ. The CDR3 sequence is CASSETLSGETQYF. CDR3 in DNA: TGTGCCAGCAGCGAGACTCTATCGGGCGAGACCCAGTACTTC.

The rearrangement joins TRBV7-3 to TRBJ2-5, with TRBD2 as a possible D gene (7 bases). The CDR3 has 15 amino acids. CDR1 and CDR2 from the germline V gene are SGHTA and FQGTGA. Trimming took 2 bases from V and 0 from J, leaving 10 bases between them. The CDR3 spells CASSLAGAYQETQYF. The CDR3 DNA sequence: TGTGCCAGCAGCTTAGCGGGGGCGTACCAAGAGACCCAGTACTTC.

The chain couples TRBV27 to TRBJ2-1; 8 bases match TRBD1. V dropped 4 bases and J dropped 0; count of bases not matched to a gene: 11. Per germline, CDR1 MNHEY and CDR2 SMNVEV (reference sequence). The CDR3 covers 18 residues. The CDR3 DNA reads TGTGCCAGCAGTTCGGGACAGGTGCCGACGAGCTCCTACAATGAGCAGTTCTTC. This sequence encodes CASSSGQVPTSSYNEQFF.

The rearrangement joins TRBV7-2 to TRBJ2-3, with unresolved D. Trimming pared 1 base from V and 0 bases from J, leaving 8 bases between. The V gene's germline CDR1 is SGHTA and CDR2 FQGNSA. The CDR3 has 15 residues. CDR3 coding DNA: TGTGCCAGCAGCTTAGGGGCAGTTAGCACAGATACGCAGTATTTT. Amino acid sequence: CASSLGAVSTDTQYF.

The chain joins TRBV19 to TRBJ1-2; D is unclear. The V gene's germline CDR1 is LNHDA and CDR2 SQIVND (reference sequence). The CDR3 totals 10 residues. Trimming pared 3 bases from V and 6 bases from J, leaving 2 bases between. The CDR3 DNA reads TGTGCCAGTAGTATGGATGGCTACACCTTC. It translates to CASSMDGYTF.

The gene calls are TRBV28 and TRBJ2-3, with 8 bases lining up with TRBD2. V dropped 4 bases and J dropped 7; count of bases not matched to a gene: 7. This CDR3 spans 14 amino acids. Germline assignment: CDR1 MDHEN and CDR2 SYDVKM. CDR3 DNA: TGTGCCAGCAGTTCCAGCGGGAGAGGGAATACGCAGTATTTT. This codes for CASSSSGRGNTQYF.

This clone was detected once. The chain recombines TRBV2 with TRBJ2-1; 7 bases match TRBD2. The germline V gene has CDR1 SNHLY and CDR2 FYNNEI. The CDR3 runs 14 residues. V shed 9 bases, J shed 9 bases, and the junction held 14 bases outside the gene matches. The CDR3: CARDRRRESGEQFF. The CDR3 region has the DNA TGTGCCAGAGACCGGCGGCGGGAGAGCGGTGAGCAGTTCTTC.

The chain is built from TRBV7-2 and TRBJ1-2; D call uncertain. The CDR3 has 15 residues. CDR1 and CDR2 from the germline V gene are SGHTA and FQGNSA. V was shortened by 9 bases and J by 0 bases, with 17 bases between the two germline ends. CDR3 region: CASSVQIRSNYGYTF. The CDR3 DNA follows: TGTGCCAGTTCTGTCCAGATTAGATCTAACTATGGCTACACCTTC.